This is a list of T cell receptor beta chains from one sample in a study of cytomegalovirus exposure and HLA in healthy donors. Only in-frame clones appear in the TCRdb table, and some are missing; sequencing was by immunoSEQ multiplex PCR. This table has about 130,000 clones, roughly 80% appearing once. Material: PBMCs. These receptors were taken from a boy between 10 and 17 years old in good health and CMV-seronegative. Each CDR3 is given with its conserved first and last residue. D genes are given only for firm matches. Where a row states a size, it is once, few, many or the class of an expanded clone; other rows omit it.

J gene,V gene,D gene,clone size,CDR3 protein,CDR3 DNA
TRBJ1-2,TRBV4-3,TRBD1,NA,CASSRTGGYGYTF,TGCGCCAGCAGCCGGACAGGGGGATATGGCTACACCTTC
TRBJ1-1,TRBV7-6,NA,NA,CASSLDARNTEAFF,TGTGCCAGCAGCTTAGATGCGAGGAACACTGAAGCTTTCTTT
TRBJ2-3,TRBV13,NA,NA,CASSQGSTTDTQYF,TGTGCCAGCAGCCAGGGGTCCACTACAGATACGCAGTATTTT
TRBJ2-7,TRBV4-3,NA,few,CASSRNPGPPHEQYF,TGCGCCAGCAGCCGGAATCCGGGTCCCCCCCACGAGCAGTACTTC
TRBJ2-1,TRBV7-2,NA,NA,CASSRNPGTKQFF,TGTGCCAGCAGCCGGAACCCAGGAACAAAGCAGTTCTTC
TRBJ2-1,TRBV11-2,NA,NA,CASSLGGVNEQFF,TGTGCCAGCAGCTTAGGAGGAGTCAATGAGCAGTTCTTC
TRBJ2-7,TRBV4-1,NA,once,CASSQVHGGSSYEQYF,TGCGCCAGCAGCCAAGTACATGGGGGCAGCTCCTACGAGCAGTACTTC
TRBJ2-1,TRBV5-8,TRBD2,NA,CASSQAGRSSSYNEQFF,TGTGCCAGCAGCCAAGCGGGGCGGTCAAGCTCCTACAATGAGCAGTTCTTC
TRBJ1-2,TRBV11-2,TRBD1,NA,CASSLGTANYGYTF,TGTGCCAGCAGCCTTGGGACAGCAAACTATGGCTACACCTTC
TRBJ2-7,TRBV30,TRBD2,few,CAWSISGRGQYF,TGTGCCTGGAGTATAAGCGGGAGGGGGCAGTACTTC
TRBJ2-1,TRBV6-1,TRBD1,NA,CASSADRGFSYNEQFF,TGTGCCAGCAGTGCTGACAGGGGGTTTTCCTACAATGAGCAGTTCTTC
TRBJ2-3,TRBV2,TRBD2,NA,CASSEVSGGPDTQYF,TGTGCCAGCAGTGAAGTGTCGGGAGGGCCTGATACGCAGTATTTT
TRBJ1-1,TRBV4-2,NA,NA,CASSQERGTSTEAFF,TGTGCCAGCAGCCAAGAAAGGGGGACGTCCACTGAAGCTTTCTTT
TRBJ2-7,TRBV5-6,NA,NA,CANSQKFYEQYF,TGTGCCAACAGTCAGAAATTCTACGAGCAGTACTTC
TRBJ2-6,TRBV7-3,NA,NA,CASTSFGANVLTF,TGTGCCAGCACGTCCTTTGGGGCCAACGTCCTGACTTTC
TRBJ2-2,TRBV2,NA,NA,CASRRDGELFF,TGTGCCAGCAGGCGGGACGGGGAGCTGTTTTTT
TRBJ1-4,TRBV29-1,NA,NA,CSVEDVGGGGNEKLFF,TGCAGCGTTGAAGATGTAGGTGGGGGGGGGAATGAAAAACTGTTTTTT
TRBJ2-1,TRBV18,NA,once,CASSPLGDEQFF,TGTGCCAGCTCACCATTGGGAGATGAGCAGTTCTTC
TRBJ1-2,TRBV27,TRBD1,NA,CASSLKDRLDRDGGYTF,TGTGCCAGCAGTTTAAAGGATCGGTTGGACAGGGACGGTGGCTACACCTTC
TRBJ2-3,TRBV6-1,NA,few,CASSGGGSTDTQYF,TGTGCCAGCAGTGGCGGGGGCAGCACAGATACGCAGTATTTT
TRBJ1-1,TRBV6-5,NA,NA,CASGYQGRLNTEAFF,TGTGCCAGCGGGTACCAGGGGCGGTTGAACACTGAAGCTTTCTTT
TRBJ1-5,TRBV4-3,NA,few,CASSQDTTGVSQPQHF,TGCGCCAGCAGCCAAGATACCACGGGAGTTAGTCAGCCCCAGCATTTT
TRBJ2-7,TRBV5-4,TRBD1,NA,CASSPGTGDYEQYF,TGTGCCAGCAGTCCTGGGACAGGGGACTACGAGCAGTACTTC
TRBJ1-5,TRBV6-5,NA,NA,CASSREEGGQPQHF,TGTGCCAGCAGCCGCGAGGAGGGTGGCCAGCCCCAGCATTTT
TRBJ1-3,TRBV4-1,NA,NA,CASRRFPGSGNTIYF,TGCGCCAGCCGCCGCTTTCCCGGCTCTGGAAACACCATATATTTT
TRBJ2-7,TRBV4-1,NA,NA,CASSQATSRVEQYF,TGCGCCAGCAGCCAAGCGACAAGTCGAGTGGAGCAGTACTTC
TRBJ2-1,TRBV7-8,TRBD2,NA,CASSFRTSGIYNEQFF,TGTGCCAGCAGCTTCCGGACTAGCGGGATCTACAATGAGCAGTTCTTC
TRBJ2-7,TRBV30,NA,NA,CAWSVTGTIFYEQYF,TGTGCCTGGAGTGTAACTGGGACAATATTCTACGAGCAGTACTTC
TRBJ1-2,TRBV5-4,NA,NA,CASSPPGSLHYGYTF,TGTGCCAGCAGCCCCCCGGGGTCCCTCCACTATGGCTACACCTTC
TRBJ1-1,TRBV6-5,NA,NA,CASSYRRGSTEAFF,TGTGCCAGCAGTTACCGCAGGGGTAGCACTGAAGCTTTCTTT
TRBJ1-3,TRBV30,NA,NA,CAWNRETGSGNTIYF,TGTGCCTGGAACAGGGAAACAGGCTCTGGAAACACCATATATTTT
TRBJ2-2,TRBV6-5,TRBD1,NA,CASSYGTAYTGELFF,TGTGCCAGCAGTTACGGGACAGCCTACACCGGGGAGCTGTTTTTT
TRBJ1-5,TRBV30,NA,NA,CAWSVAGFQPQHF,TGTGCCTGGAGTGTAGCGGGATTTCAGCCCCAGCATTTT
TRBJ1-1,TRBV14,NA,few,CASRPIGNTEAFF,TGTGCCAGCAGACCTATCGGGAACACTGAAGCTTTCTTT
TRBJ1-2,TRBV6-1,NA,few,CASSEAGQHYGYTF,TGTGCCAGCAGTGAAGCCGGACAGCACTATGGCTACACCTTC
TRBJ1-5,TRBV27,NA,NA,CASSLRGQQPQHF,TGTGCCAGCAGTTTAAGAGGGCAACAGCCCCAGCATTTT
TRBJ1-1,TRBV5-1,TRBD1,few,CASSSGQVNTEAFF,TGCGCCAGCAGCTCGGGACAGGTGAACACTGAAGCTTTCTTT
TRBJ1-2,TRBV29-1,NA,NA,CSVEDRPGRGYTF,TGCAGCGTTGAAGATCGTCCAGGGCGGGGCTACACCTTC
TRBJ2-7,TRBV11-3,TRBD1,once,CASSEGQGYEQYF,TGTGCCAGCAGCGAAGGACAGGGCTACGAGCAGTACTTC
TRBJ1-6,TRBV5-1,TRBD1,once,CASSLDRAPSPLHF,TGCGCCAGCAGCCTTGACAGGGCCCCTTCACCCCTCCACTTT
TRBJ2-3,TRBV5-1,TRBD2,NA,CASSPGLTYTDTQYF,TGCGCCAGCAGCCCGGGACTAACGTACACAGATACGCAGTATTTT
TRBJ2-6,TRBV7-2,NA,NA,CASSPLRVLTF,TGTGCCAGCAGCCCATTGCGCGTCCTGACTTTC
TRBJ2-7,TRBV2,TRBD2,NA,CASSEGPLAGVEQYF,TGTGCCAGCAGTGAAGGTCCACTAGCGGGGGTCGAGCAGTACTTC
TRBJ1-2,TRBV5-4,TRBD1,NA,CAISTGGRIDYGYTF,TGTGCCATCTCGACAGGGGGAAGAATAGACTATGGCTACACCTTC
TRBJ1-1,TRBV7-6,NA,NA,CASSRDTNTEAFF,TGTGCCAGCAGCCGGGACACGAACACTGAAGCTTTCTTT
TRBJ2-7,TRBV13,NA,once,CASSLLGQGNHEQYF,TGTGCCAGCAGCTTATTGGGGCAGGGGAACCACGAGCAGTACTTC
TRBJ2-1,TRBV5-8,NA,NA,CASSSGTSEYNEQFF,TGTGCCAGCAGCTCCGGGACTTCTGAGTACAATGAGCAGTTCTTC